This T cell receptor beta chain stems from a study of pediatric ulcerative colitis. Per germline, CDR1 MNHEY and CDR2 SMNVEV (reference sequence). The CDR3 is made up of 16 amino acids. Between the trimmed V and J ends, which lost 5 bases and 4 bases, there was a span of 17 bases. The diagnostic colonoscopy in ulcerative colitis patients preceded any immunosuppressive treatment. Blood was drawn at the time of colonoscopy. Sequencing depth was up to 500,000 reads per sample. The assay was immunoSEQ multiplex PCR, and TCRdb's table has in-frame clones only and misses some. The data show 64,000 or so clones, 70% to 85% seen once.

This rearrangement joins TRBV27 to TRBJ1-4, with D perhaps TRBD1 (6 bases). This TCR was sampled from a boy under 18 with moderate ulcerative colitis. What was sequenced was blood. This CDR3 reads CASSPITGNVNEKLFF. The CDR3 coding sequence is TGTGCCAGCAGTCCTATTACAGGGAATGTTAATGAAAAACTGTTTTTT.